Listed below are T cell receptor beta chains from one sample, sequenced in a study of control samples from healthy donors and cancer patients. Some clones are missing from TCRdb's copy, which holds only in-frame ones; the method was immunoSEQ multiplex PCR. The sample comprises about 120,000 clones, over 85% of which are singletons, and 2% to 3% rests with the top ten. Specimen: blood. These receptor sequences come from a young man in good health. Both conserved end residues are part of each CDR3. A D gene is named only where the DNA matches it firmly. Size values are once, few and many counts, or a class for expanded clones, and some rows have none.

j_call,clone_size,v_call,d_call,cdr3_nt,cdr3_aa
TRBJ1-4,-,TRBV9,TRBD1,TGTGCCAGCAGCGTAGGGACAGGGCCAAATGAAAAACTGTTTTTT,CASSVGTGPNEKLFF
TRBJ1-3,-,TRBV2,-,TGTGCCAGCAGTCCCAAGGGGGGGGCACAAAATGGAAACACCATATATTTT,CASSPKGGAQNGNTIYF
TRBJ2-3,-,TRBV5-1,TRBD2,TGCGCCAGCAGCTTATGGCGGGGGTCCAGCGCAGATACGCAGTATTTT,CASSLWRGSSADTQYF
TRBJ2-3,-,TRBV4-2,-,TGTGCCAGCAGCCAAGATCAACGTCTTAGTGGGGGTGGCACAGATACGCAGTATTTT,CASSQDQRLSGGGTDTQYF
TRBJ1-1,-,TRBV19,-,TGTGCCAGTAGTATGTTTCGGGGGAACACTGAAGCTTTCTTT,CASSMFRGNTEAFF
TRBJ2-3,-,TRBV11-2,TRBD2,TGTGCCAGCAGCTTAGAAGCGGGGGGGCCCACAGATACGCAGTATTTT,CASSLEAGGPTDTQYF
TRBJ2-3,-,TRBV11-2,TRBD1,TGTGCCAGCAGCTTCCCTCAGGGGGCCGGTACAGATACGCAGTATTTT,CASSFPQGAGTDTQYF
TRBJ1-2,-,TRBV4-1,-,TGCGCCAGCAGCTTCCCTACGACTGGGAACTATGGCTACACCTTC,CASSFPTTGNYGYTF
TRBJ2-5,-,TRBV7-2,TRBD2,TGTGCCAGCAGCGCGCATCGACTAGCGGGGGGTATAGAGACCCAGTACTTC,CASSAHRLAGGIETQYF
TRBJ1-1,-,TRBV6-4,-,TGTGCCAGCAGTGAGGTCTTGGGGGGGTGGGAAGCTTTCTTT,CASSEVLGGWEAFF
TRBJ1-3,-,TRBV15,-,TGTGCCACCAGCAGAGGAGGGGAGGGAGGAGGAAACACCATATATTTT,CATSRGGEGGGNTIYF
TRBJ2-1,-,TRBV10-1,-,TGCGCCAACATGGGGCCCTTATGTGACTTCGAGAGCTCCTACAATGAGCAGTTCTTC,CANMGPLCDFESSYNEQFF
TRBJ1-1,-,TRBV14,-,TGTGCCAGCAGCCAAGGACTAAGCACTGAAGCTTTCTTT,CASSQGLSTEAFF
TRBJ1-1,once,TRBV30,-,TGTGCCTGGAATGAAGTGAACACTGAAGCTTTCTTT,CAWNEVNTEAFF
TRBJ2-7,-,TRBV6-6,TRBD1,TGTGCCAGCAGCACCGGGACAGGGCGCGAGCAGTACTTC,CASSTGTGREQYF
TRBJ2-7,-,TRBV13,-,TGTGCCAGCAGCACCCGACTTGATTTCTACGAGCAGTACTTC,CASSTRLDFYEQYF
TRBJ2-3,-,TRBV6-6,TRBD2,TGTGCCAGCAGTGATAGCGGGGGGAGAGATACGCAGTATTTT,CASSDSGGRDTQYF
TRBJ2-3,once,TRBV12-5,-,TGTGCTAGTGGTTTGCCGATCTCGAGCACAGATACGCAGTATTTT,CASGLPISSTDTQYF
TRBJ1-3,-,TRBV28,-,TGTGCCAGCAGTTTATCCCGACAGGTCGCTGGAAACACCATATATTTT,CASSLSRQVAGNTIYF
TRBJ1-4,-,TRBV2,-,TGTGCCAGCAGGTGGACAGTAACTAATGAAAAACTGTTTTTT,CASRWTVTNEKLFF
TRBJ1-2,-,TRBV28,TRBD1,TGTGCCAGCAGTTTAGGCCCCCAGGGACAGGGGTTAAACTATGGCTACACCTTC,CASSLGPQGQGLNYGYTF
TRBJ2-6,few,TRBV18,TRBD1,TGTGCCAGCTCACCGCTCGGGACAGGGGGAACTGGGGCCAACGTCCTGACTTTC,CASSPLGTGGTGANVLTF
TRBJ1-2,-,TRBV6-1,-,TGTGCCAGCAGTGAGGAACCTTCAGGGGTTTATGGCTACACCTTC,CASSEEPSGVYGYTF
TRBJ1-1,-,TRBV19,TRBD1,TGTGCCAGTACCCCGGGACAGGGAGTAACTGAAGCTTTCTTT,CASTPGQGVTEAFF
TRBJ1-2,-,TRBV2,TRBD1,TGTGCCAGCACCAAAGACAGGGGAGTGTCTAACTATGGCTACACCTTC,CASTKDRGVSNYGYTF
TRBJ1-1,-,TRBV10-2,TRBD1,TGCGCCAGCTCCCGGACAGGGGTAGGGGCTTTCTTT,CASSRTGVGAFF
TRBJ2-5,-,TRBV18,-,TGTGCCAGCTCACCACTGCTAAAAGAGACCCAGTACTTC,CASSPLLKETQYF
TRBJ2-5,-,TRBV15,-,TGTGCCACCAGCAGGGGGGGCCTGGGGGGGGAGACCCAGTACTTC,CATSRGGLGGETQYF
TRBJ2-5,-,TRBV7-2,-,TGTGCCAGCAGCTTAGTGTCCGCCCTCGGGACCCAGTACTTC,CASSLVSALGTQYF
TRBJ1-2,-,TRBV19,-,TGTGCCAGTAGTATCATAGGGCAGGGAGACGGCTACACCTTC,CASSIIGQGDGYTF
TRBJ2-7,once,TRBV27,TRBD2,TGTGCCAGCAATCAGCGGGGGGGTGGCTACGAGCAGTACTTC,CASNQRGGGYEQYF
TRBJ2-2,-,TRBV15,-,TGTGCCACCAGCAGAGGGCCCCGTGGATTGGGACGGGGTACCGGGGAGCTGTTTTTT,CATSRGPRGLGRGTGELFF
TRBJ1-2,-,TRBV11-2,TRBD1,TGTGCCAGCAGCAGAAATCCAGGACAGGGAAAGGATGGCTACACCTTC,CASSRNPGQGKDGYTF
TRBJ1-5,-,TRBV19,-,TGTGCCAGTAGTATAGGCAATCAGCCCCAGCATTTT,CASSIGNQPQHF
TRBJ2-7,-,TRBV10-3,TRBD1,TGTGCCATCAGGGATGGGACAGGACTTTACGAGCAGTACTTC,CAIRDGTGLYEQYF
TRBJ1-1,-,TRBV3-1/TRBV3-2,-,TGTGCCAGCAGCCAAAGGGGGGCGAAAACTGAAGCTTTCTTT,CASSQRGAKTEAFF
TRBJ2-1,-,TRBV5-6,TRBD1,TGTGCCAGCAGCTTGGTAAAGGGGGCTCATGAGCAGTTCTTC,CASSLVKGAHEQFF
TRBJ2-7,-,TRBV7-9,-,TGTGCCAGCACCTCTCTGGAGGTCTACGAGCAGTACTTC,CASTSLEVYEQYF
TRBJ2-3,-,TRBV3-1/TRBV3-2,-,TGTGCCAGCAGCTCTGGAGCCAGATTCACAGATACGCAGTATTTT,CASSSGARFTDTQYF
TRBJ1-1,-,TRBV7-3,-,TGTGCCAGCAGCCTAGGGGGGGACACTGAAGCTTTCTTT,CASSLGGDTEAFF
TRBJ2-1,few,TRBV12-5,TRBD1,TGTGCTAGTGGTTTGGGTTCAGGACAGGGGGCGAGCAATGAGCAGTTCTTC,CASGLGSGQGASNEQFF
TRBJ2-2,few,TRBV24-1,TRBD1,TGTGCCACCAGTGATCCGCCGGGACAGGGGGTCACCGGGGAGCTGTTTTTT,CATSDPPGQGVTGELFF
TRBJ1-4,-,TRBV5-1,TRBD1,TGCGCCAGCAGCGTAGCCTCCGGGACAGGGAAGTTTCGCTCTGAAAAACTGTTTTTT,CASSVASGTGKFRSEKLFF
TRBJ1-2,few,TRBV10-3,-,TGTGCCATCAGTGAAGGAGGGTCAGATGGCTACACCTTC,CAISEGGSDGYTF
TRBJ1-5,-,TRBV19,-,TGTGCCAGTAGTACCACGTGGGGAGGCAATCAGCCCCAGCATTTT,CASSTTWGGNQPQHF
TRBJ1-5,-,TRBV6-1,-,TGTGCCAGCAGTGAAGAGCGGGTAAGGAATCAGCCCCAGCATTTT,CASSEERVRNQPQHF
TRBJ2-5,once,TRBV7-2,-,TGTGCCAGCAGCTTAGGGGGGGTCCCCTCGAAGACCCAGTACTTC,CASSLGGVPSKTQYF
TRBJ2-2,-,TRBV15,-,TGTGCCACCAGCAGAGATTGGGACACCGGGGAGCTGTTTTTT,CATSRDWDTGELFF
TRBJ1-1,-,TRBV28,-,TGTGCCAGCAGTTTATCTCCAGGGGCTGGTGAAGCTTTCTTT,CASSLSPGAGEAFF
TRBJ1-3,-,TRBV27,-,TGTGCCAGCAGTAAGGGGAGCCTCTCTGGAAACACCATATATTTT,CASSKGSLSGNTIYF
TRBJ2-1,few,TRBV19,-,TGTGCCACTCGGACAGCCAGCTCCTACAATGAGCAGTTCTTC,CATRTASSYNEQFF
TRBJ2-7,-,TRBV9,TRBD1,TGTGCCAGCAGCGTAGGGGGGACAGGGGGTTTGTACGAGCAGTACTTC,CASSVGGTGGLYEQYF
TRBJ2-2,-,TRBV2,TRBD2,TGTGCCAGCAGTCCCGGGACTATGACCGGGGAGCTGTTTTTT,CASSPGTMTGELFF
TRBJ2-3,-,TRBV29-1,TRBD2,TGCAGCGTTGAAGTAGCGGGGGGGCCGAAGGGCACAGATACGCAGTATTTT,CSVEVAGGPKGTDTQYF